What follows is one T cell receptor (beta chain) and its context. Germline CDR1 LNHNV, CDR2 YYDKDF (reference sequence). The length of the CDR3 is 17 residues. V lost 2 bases and J lost 5; bases outside the gene matches: 11. As processed by the authors: The authors estimated nucleated cell counts from reference gene primer amplification. Assay: immunoSEQ multiplex PCR; the TCRdb copy retains only in-frame clones and omits some. V, J and clone size were drawn from that table, and D and trimming were deduced from the DNA. The repertoire holds about 160,000 clones, roughly 84% seen once, with approximately 8% in the top ten. The sample is drawn from a study of blood T cell repertoires in COVID-19. Study as a whole: Nucleic acid was either cDNA or gDNA, and it came from T cells, B-cell-depleted T cells, or PBMCs.

Participants came from some 23 US areas, aged roughly 18 to 89 years. Clinical history as reported by participants underpinned cohort assignment. This sequence joins TRBV15 and TRBJ2-5, with 10 bases identical to TRBD2. The sequence was obtained from a woman aged 45 to 65 who had recovered from COVID-19. Sample: PBMCs or T cells enriched from blood (not recorded which). CDR3 bases: TGTGCCACCAGCAGACAAATAAAGCGGGGGGGCCGCGAGACCCAGTACTTC. It encodes CATSRQIKRGGRETQYF. The full variable domain, rest sourced from reference TRBV15 and TRBJ2-5, is DAMVIQNPRYQVTQFGKPVTLSCSQTLNHNVMYWYQQKSSQAPKLLFHYYDKDFNNEADTPDNFQSRRPNTSFCFLDIRSPGLGDTAMYLCATSRQIKRGGRETQYFGPGTRLLVL.